The present T cell receptor beta chain was sequenced within a study of T-cell reconstitution after alpha-beta-depleted transplantation in children. The CDR3 totals 16 residues. CDR1 and CDR2 (germline): MNHEY, SVGAGI. With 8 bases clipped from V and 2 bases from J, the junction kept 15 bases outside the gene matches. Preparation of the TCRbeta library used unique molecular identifiers. TCRdb itself ran the PCR reads through MiXCR, one entry per CDR3 protein. The table shows about 250,000 distinct CDR3 sequences, with 20% to 30% occurring only once. Study-level findings and limits: TCRbeta diversity was high at day 60 in some patients (a result of surviving recipient T cells and thymic progenitors).

In its sample, this clonotype was seen many times. Its target is unknown. The receptor was derived from a female patient aged 2-10 years who had a stem cell transplant for congenital amegakaryocytic thrombocytopenia, so the T cells may come from the graft donor. The V call is TRBV6-5, the J call TRBJ2-7, with 7 bases matching TRBD2. Specimen: PBMCs, mostly from graft donor cells, collected 360 days after TCRalphabeta/CD19-depleted stem cell transplant. The CDR3 DNA reads as TGTGCCAGCGGTACTGGGGGGGGAAAAGGGACCTACGAGCAGTACTTC. Translated, it gives CASGTGGGKGTYEQYF.